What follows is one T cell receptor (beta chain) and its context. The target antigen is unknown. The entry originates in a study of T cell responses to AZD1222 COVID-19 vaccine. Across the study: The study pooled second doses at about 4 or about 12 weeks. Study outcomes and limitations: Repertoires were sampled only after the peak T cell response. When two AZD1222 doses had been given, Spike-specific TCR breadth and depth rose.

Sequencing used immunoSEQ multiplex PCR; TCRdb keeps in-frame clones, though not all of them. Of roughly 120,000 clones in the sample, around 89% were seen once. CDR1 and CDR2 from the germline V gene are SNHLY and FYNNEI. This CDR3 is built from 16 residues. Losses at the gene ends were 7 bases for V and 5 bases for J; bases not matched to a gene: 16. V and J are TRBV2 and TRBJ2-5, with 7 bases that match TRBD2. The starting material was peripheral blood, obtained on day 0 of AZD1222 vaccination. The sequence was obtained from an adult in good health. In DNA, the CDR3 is TGTGCCAGCAAGCTGGATTTTTCCCGGGGAGGGGAGACCCAGTACTTC. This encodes CASKLDFSRGGETQYF. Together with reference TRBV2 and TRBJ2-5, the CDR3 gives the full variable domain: EPEVTQTPSHQVTQMGQEVILRCVPISNHLYFYWYRQILGQKVEFLVSFYNNEISEKSEIFDDQFSVERPDGSNFTLKIRSTKLEDSAMYFCASKLDFSRGGETQYFGPGTRLLVL.